This T cell receptor (beta chain) was obtained from a study of blood T cell repertoires in COVID-19. The wider study: There were acute and convalescent COVID-19 samples, and they came from the United States, Italy and Spain.

Sequenced by immunoSEQ multiplex PCR; TCRdb stores in-frame clones only, minus some. The sample includes under 300,000 clones, 80% to 90% of them seen just once. The age range of participants was 18 to 89 years, with residence in about two dozen US areas. Trimming removed 4 bases at V and 6 bases at J, with 9 bases between. The CDR3 length is 12 residues. Looked up from germline, CDR1 is SGHTA and CDR2 is FQGNSA. Specimen: PBMCs or T cells enriched from blood (not recorded which). The V and J genes are TRBV7-2 and TRBJ1-2; D gene uncertain. The receptor comes from a woman under 30 who had recovered from COVID-19. CDR3 region: CASSSGVHGYTF. The CDR3 bases are TGTGCCAGCAGCTCCGGGGTCCATGGCTACACCTTC.